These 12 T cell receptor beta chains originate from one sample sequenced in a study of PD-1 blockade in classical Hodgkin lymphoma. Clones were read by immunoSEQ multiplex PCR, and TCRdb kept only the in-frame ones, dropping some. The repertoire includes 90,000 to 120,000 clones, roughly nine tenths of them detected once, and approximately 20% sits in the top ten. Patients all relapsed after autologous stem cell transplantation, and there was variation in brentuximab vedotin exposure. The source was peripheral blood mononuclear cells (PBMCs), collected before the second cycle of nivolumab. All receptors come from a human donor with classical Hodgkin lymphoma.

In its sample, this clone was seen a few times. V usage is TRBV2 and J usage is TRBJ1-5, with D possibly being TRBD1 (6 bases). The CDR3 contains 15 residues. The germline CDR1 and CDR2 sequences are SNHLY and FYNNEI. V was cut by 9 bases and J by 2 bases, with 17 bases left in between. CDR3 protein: CASQTGVSGNQPQHF. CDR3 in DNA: TGTGCCAGTCAGACAGGAGTCTCGGGCAATCAGCCCCAGCATTTT.

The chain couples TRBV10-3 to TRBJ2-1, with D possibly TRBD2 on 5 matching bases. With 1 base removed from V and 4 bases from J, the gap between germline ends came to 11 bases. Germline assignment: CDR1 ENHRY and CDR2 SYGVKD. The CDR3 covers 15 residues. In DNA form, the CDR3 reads TGTGCCATCAGTGAGTTAGCTAGCACATACAATGAGCAGTTCTTC. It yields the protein CAISELASTYNEQFF.

DNA for the CDR3: TGTGCCAGCCGGGTCCCTTTGGCGGAGAGCTCCTACAATGAGCAGTTCTTC. Its translation: CASRVPLAESSYNEQFF. The chain carries TRBV2 and TRBJ2-1; D not resolved. Germline CDR1 SNHLY, CDR2 FYNNEI. Deletions cut 8 bases from V and 0 bases from J, with 20 bases between. The CDR3 consists of 17 residues.

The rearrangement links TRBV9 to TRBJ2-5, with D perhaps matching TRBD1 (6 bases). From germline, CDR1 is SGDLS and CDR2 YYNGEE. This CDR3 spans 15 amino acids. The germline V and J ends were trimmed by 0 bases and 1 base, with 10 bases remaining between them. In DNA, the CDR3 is TGTGCCAGCAGCGTAGGGGACACCGGCCAAGAGACCCAGTACTTC. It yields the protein CASSVGDTGQETQYF.

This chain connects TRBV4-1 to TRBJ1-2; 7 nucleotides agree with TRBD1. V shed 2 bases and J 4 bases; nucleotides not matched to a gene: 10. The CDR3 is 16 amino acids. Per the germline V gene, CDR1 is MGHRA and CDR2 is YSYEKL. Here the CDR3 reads CASSQPTGVTPYGYTF. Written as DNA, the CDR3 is TGCGCCAGCAGCCAACCAACAGGGGTCACCCCCTATGGCTACACCTTC.

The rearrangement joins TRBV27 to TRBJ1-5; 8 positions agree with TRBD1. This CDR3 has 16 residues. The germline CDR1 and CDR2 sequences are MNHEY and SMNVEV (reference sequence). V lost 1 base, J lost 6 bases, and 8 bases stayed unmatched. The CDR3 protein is CASSLLPRGLGQPQHF. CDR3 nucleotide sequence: TGTGCCAGCAGTTTATTACCCAGGGGGCTCGGTCAGCCCCAGCATTTT.

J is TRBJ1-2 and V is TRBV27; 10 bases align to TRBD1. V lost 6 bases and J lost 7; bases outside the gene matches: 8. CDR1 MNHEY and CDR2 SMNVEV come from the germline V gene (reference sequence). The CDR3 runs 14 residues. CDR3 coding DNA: TGTGCCAGCAGCCGGGACAGGGGATCGGGTGGCTACACCTTC. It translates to CASSRDRGSGGYTF.

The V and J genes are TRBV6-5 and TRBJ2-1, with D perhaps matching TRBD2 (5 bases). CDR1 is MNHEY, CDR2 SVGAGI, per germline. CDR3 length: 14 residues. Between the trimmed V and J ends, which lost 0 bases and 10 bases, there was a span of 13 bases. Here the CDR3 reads CASSYSRGSREQFF. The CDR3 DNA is TGTGCCAGCAGTTACTCGAGAGGGAGTAGGGAGCAGTTCTTC.

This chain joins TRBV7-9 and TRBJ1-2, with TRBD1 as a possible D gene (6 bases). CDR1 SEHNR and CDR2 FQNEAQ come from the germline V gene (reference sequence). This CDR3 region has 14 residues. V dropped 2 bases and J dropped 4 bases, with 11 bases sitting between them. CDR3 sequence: CASSLPGGIYGYTF. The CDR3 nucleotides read TGTGCCAGCAGCTTACCTGGGGGCATCTATGGCTACACCTTC.

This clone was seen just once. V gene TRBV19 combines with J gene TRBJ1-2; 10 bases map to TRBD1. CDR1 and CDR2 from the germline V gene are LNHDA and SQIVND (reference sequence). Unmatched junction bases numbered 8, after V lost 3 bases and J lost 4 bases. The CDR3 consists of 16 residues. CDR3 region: CASSITSTGGFYGYTF. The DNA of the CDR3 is TGTGCCAGTAGTATCACGTCGACAGGGGGCTTCTATGGCTACACCTTC.

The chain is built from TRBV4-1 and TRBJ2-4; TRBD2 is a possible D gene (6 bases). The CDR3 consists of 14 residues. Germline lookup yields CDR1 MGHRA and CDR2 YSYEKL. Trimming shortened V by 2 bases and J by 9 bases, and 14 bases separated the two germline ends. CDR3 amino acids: CASSQTGVDAIQYF. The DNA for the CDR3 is TGCGCCAGCAGCCAAACGGGGGTGGATGCCATTCAGTACTTC.

The CDR3 bases are TGTGCCAGCAGTGTCGAGGGGCAGTATGGCTACACCTTC. It yields the protein CASSVEGQYGYTF. The chain has TRBV6-1 and TRBJ1-2; perhaps TRBD1 as D (5 bases). CDR3 length: 13 amino acids. V dropped 4 bases and J dropped 5 bases, with 11 bases sitting between them. The germline V gene has CDR1 MNHNS and CDR2 SASEGT.